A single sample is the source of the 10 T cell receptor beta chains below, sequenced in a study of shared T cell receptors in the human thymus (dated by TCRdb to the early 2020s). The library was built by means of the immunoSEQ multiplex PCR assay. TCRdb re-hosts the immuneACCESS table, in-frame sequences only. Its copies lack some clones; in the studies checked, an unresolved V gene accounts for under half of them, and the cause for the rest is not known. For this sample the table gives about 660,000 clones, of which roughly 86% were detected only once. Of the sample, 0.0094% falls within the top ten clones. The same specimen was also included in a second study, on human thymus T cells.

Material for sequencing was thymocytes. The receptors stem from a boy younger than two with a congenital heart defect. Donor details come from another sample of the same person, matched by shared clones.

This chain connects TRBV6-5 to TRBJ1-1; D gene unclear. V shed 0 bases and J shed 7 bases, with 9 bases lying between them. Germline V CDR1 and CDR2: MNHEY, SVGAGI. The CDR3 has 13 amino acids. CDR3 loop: CASSYSVPGEAFF. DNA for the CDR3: TGTGCCAGCAGTTACTCGGTCCCAGGTGAAGCTTTCTTT.

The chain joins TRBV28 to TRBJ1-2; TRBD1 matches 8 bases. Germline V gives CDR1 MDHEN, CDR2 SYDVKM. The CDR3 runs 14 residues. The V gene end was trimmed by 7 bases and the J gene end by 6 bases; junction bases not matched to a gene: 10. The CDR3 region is CASTCLTGADGYTF. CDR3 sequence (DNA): TGTGCCAGCACGTGCTTGACAGGGGCAGATGGCTACACCTTC.

CDR3: CASSDRAGAHRRTDTQYF. CDR3 DNA sequence: TGTGCCAGCAGTGATCGGGCGGGGGCACACCGGAGGACAGATACGCAGTATTTT. The V gene is TRBV2, the J gene TRBJ2-3; a possible D gene is TRBD2 (7 bases). CDR1 is SNHLY and CDR2 is FYNNEI in the germline V gene. The CDR3 has 18 amino acids. V lost 3 bases and J lost 3, with 22 bases in between.

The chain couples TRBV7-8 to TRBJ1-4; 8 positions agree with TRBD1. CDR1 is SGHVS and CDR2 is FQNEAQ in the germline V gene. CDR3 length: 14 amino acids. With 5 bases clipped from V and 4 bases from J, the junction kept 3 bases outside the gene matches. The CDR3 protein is CASSLGQDNEKLFF. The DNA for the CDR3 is TGTGCCAGCAGCCTGGGACAGGATAATGAAAAACTGTTTTTT. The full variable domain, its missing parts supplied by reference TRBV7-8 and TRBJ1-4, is GAGVSQSPRYKVAKRGQDVALRCDPISGHVSLFWYQQALGQGPEFLTYFQNEAQLDKSGLPSDRFFAERPEGSVSTLKIQRTQQEDSAVYLCASSLGQDNEKLFFGSGTQLSVL.

CDR3 amino acids: CASSPQAGLAGNLVGYEQYF. DNA of the CDR3: TGCGCCAGCAGCCCCCAGGCGGGACTAGCGGGGAACCTAGTGGGCTACGAGCAGTACTTC. The genes are TRBV4-1 and TRBJ2-7; 13 bases line up with TRBD2. Germline loops: CDR1 MGHRA, CDR2 YSYEKL. J was trimmed by 3 bases and V by 4 bases; bases with no gene match: 18. The CDR3 sequence is 20 residues long.

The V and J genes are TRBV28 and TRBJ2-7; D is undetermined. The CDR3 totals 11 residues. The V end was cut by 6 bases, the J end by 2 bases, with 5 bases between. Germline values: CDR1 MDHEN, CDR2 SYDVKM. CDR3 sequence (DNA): TGTGCCAGCAGCCTTACCTACGAGCAGTACTTC. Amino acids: CASSLTYEQYF.

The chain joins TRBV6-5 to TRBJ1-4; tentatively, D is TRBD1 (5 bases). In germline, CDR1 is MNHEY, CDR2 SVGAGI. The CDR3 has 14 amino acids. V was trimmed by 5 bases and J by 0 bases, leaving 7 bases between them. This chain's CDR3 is CASSETATNEKLFF. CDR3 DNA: TGTGCCAGCAGTGAGACAGCAACTAATGAAAAACTGTTTTTT.

In DNA, the CDR3 is TGTGCCAGCGGGGTGGCAGGGAGCAATCAGCCCCAGCATTTT. This codes for CASGVAGSNQPQHF. The J gene is TRBJ1-5, the V gene TRBV28; the D gene is possibly TRBD1 (5 bases). Germline loops: CDR1 MDHEN, CDR2 SYDVKM. Trimming stripped 8 bases from V and 1 base from J, with 12 bases between. The CDR3 length is 14 residues.

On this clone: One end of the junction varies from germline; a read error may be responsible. The CDR3 sequence is CASRSRSSTDRVHF. DNA of the CDR3: TGTGCCAGCAGATCACGATCGTCGACGGACAGGGTGCATTTT. The V gene is TRBV7-9, the J gene TRBJ2-3; 8 bases are a match to TRBD1. CDR1 and CDR2 from the germline V gene are SEHNR and FQNEAQ (reference sequence). The CDR3 consists of 14 residues.

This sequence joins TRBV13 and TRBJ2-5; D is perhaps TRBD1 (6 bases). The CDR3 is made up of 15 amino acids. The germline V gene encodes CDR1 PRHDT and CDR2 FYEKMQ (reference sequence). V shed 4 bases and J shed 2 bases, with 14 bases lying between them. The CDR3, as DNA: TGTGCCAGCAGCTATGGGACACGGGAACAAGAGACCCAGTACTTC. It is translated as CASSYGTREQETQYF.